One T cell receptor (beta chain) is described in this entry. The antigen is undetermined. The germline CDR1 and CDR2 sequences are SGHTA and FQGNSA. The CDR3 is 16 residues long. J lost 4 bases, V lost 4 bases, and 12 bases had no gene match. The sample originates from a study of T cell repertoires in cytomegalovirus infection. Study details: Matching HLA type, along with CMV infection, was indicated by public TCR beta signatures.

TCRdb processed the reads anew with MiXCR; each CDR3 protein has one entry. The sample includes 300,000 to 400,000 distinct CDR3 sequences, roughly 29% of them seen just once. The TCR originated in a human donor in good health (CMV status not recorded). Some clones in this sample may be carry-over from other donors' samples. The genes are TRBV7-2 and TRBJ2-5; 7 nucleotides line up with TRBD1. The sample was cultured PBMCs, taken from culture after CMV antigen stimulation. The CDR3 DNA reads as TGTGCCAGCAGCTCAGTGTCGACAGGGAGCCTAGAGACCCAGTACTTC. This sequence encodes CASSSVSTGSLETQYF.